This TCR beta chain was sequenced during a study of vaccination and CD4 T cells after COVID-19. At the level of the study: The authors used overlapping spike peptides from SARS-CoV-2, HCoV-NL63, HCoV-OC43 and HCoV-229E to stimulate cells.

Whole-study findings and limits: From about 20 to 38, the median of SARS-CoV-2-reactive clonotypes rose without reaching significance. Convalescent patients' clones that were vaccine-specific were spike mono-reactive in 304 of 307 cases. Convalescent patients showed a median 86.3% of reactive clones that were seen only post-vaccination.

The CDR3 totals 15 residues. Germline-derived CDR1 and CDR2 are SGHTA and FQGNSA. The V segment lost 5 bases and the J segment 1 base; nucleotides outside the gene matches: 3. This clonotype has a single count. Its target is not known. Researchers used the Oncomine TCR Beta short-read assay to sequence DNA from cultured CD4+ T cells. Via MiXCR, TCRdb re-called the PCR reads, giving one row per CDR3 protein. The sample records roughly 20,000 distinct CDR3 sequences, roughly 70% being singletons. Treatment given: approximately 9-day PBMC culture with coronavirus spike peptide pools or control peptides (ViraFEST assay).

The sequence derives from a human donor who had recovered from COVID-19. The sequenced sample consisted of CD4+ T cells from blood, cultured in vitro. The rearrangement links TRBV7-2 to TRBJ1-5, with TRBD1 matching over 9 bases. This CDR3 reads CASSAGTGSNQPQHF. CDR3 nucleotide sequence: TGTGCCAGCAGCGCGGGGACAGGGAGCAATCAGCCCCAGCATTTT.